This T cell receptor beta chain was obtained from a study of cytomegalovirus exposure and HLA in healthy donors. The overall study: A previous analysis identified approximately 110 million unique TCR beta sequences derived from 180 million or so T cells. Assignment to the Caucasian-associated ancestry cluster applied to approximately 80% of the roughly 400 genotyped donors. Study conclusions and caveats: Researchers reported in a later analysis that common viral pathogens appeared linked to several top clusters.

The CDR3 runs 15 residues. V lost 0 bases to trimming and J lost 8 bases; unmatched junction nucleotides: 5. The germline CDR1 and CDR2 sequences are SGHRS and YFSETQ. Concerning this clone itself: Its antigen is as yet unknown.

The PCR made use of 60 Vbeta and 13 Jbeta primers. Assay: immunoSEQ multiplex PCR; the TCRdb copy retains only in-frame clones and omits some. This table lists 150,000 to 200,000 clones. The receptor comes from a woman aged 55-70 years in good health and CMV-seronegative. The source material was PBMCs. This sequence joins TRBV5-1 and TRBJ1-2; 12 bases match TRBD1. The DNA of the CDR3 is TGCGCCAGCAGCTTGGAGGGACAGGGGGCGAGCGGCTACACCTTC. Protein sequence: CASSLEGQGASGYTF.